What follows describes a single T cell receptor beta chain. An amount of RNA that ranged from 0.5 to 1 ug was reverse transcribed with random hexamers. With immunoSEQ multiplex PCR, TCR beta CDR3 was amplified across 54 Vbeta and 13 Jbeta. TCRdb re-analysed the immunoSEQ multiplex PCR reads in MiXCR, keeping a single row per CDR3 protein. In the table there are roughly 130,000 distinct CDR3 sequences, nearly 95% of which are singletons. This entry is derived from a study of CD8 T cells in Susac syndrome. CDR1 and CDR2 (germline): SGHTA, FQGNSA. The CDR3 is 12 residues long. The V gene lost 5 bases and the J gene lost 6 bases, with 9 bases spanning the gap.

This sequence joins TRBV7-2 and TRBJ2-3, with D perhaps matching TRBD1 (6 bases). The sequenced sample was CD4+ T cells from PBMCs. This receptor was identified in a human donor in good health. The CDR3 nucleotides read TGTGCCAGCAGCCGACAGGTGGATACGCAGTATTTT. Translated, it gives CASSRQVDTQYF.